This T cell receptor (beta chain) was obtained from a study of post-analysis software for immune sequencing data. V was clipped by 2 bases and J by 2 bases, with 11 bases between them. Per the germline V gene, CDR1 is SQVTM and CDR2 is ANQGSEA. CDR3 length equals 14 residues. Findings of the study overall: TRBV5-6, TRBV5-1 and TRBV20-1 were among roughly five TRBV segments more frequent in patients than controls. Normalized Chao1 diversity was significantly lower in multiple sclerosis patients than in controls.

Carried by the TCR beta cDNA libraries were unique molecular identifiers. TCRdb re-called the PCR reads through MiXCR, storing one row per CDR3 protein. The sample holds roughly 800,000 distinct CDR3 sequences, under 60% seen once. On this clonotype itself: Its cognate antigen is unknown.

The receptor comes from a girl between 10 and 17 years old with multiple sclerosis. The genes are TRBV29-1 and TRBJ2-3, with D uncertain. Material for sequencing was blood. The CDR3 here is CSVERVAYTDTQYF. The CDR3 DNA reads as TGCAGCGTTGAAAGGGTGGCCTACACAGATACGCAGTATTTT.